These 18 T cell receptor beta chains were sequenced from one sample in a study of T cell repertoires in cytomegalovirus infection (dated by TCRdb to about 2019). The instrument was an Illumina HiSeq 1500. TCRdb cleaned the public reads at Q25 with fastp, built clones with MiXCR and kept in-frame beta chains. Rows with a matching CDR3 protein are joined into one entry that keeps the most common DNA and genes. The sample table lists a few hundred thousand distinct CDR3 sequences, 12% to 15% of them with a count of one. Clones ranked in the top ten supply around 8.8% of the sample. Sequencing used PBMCs. These receptors all stem from a human donor in good health (CMV status not recorded). Some clones in this sample may be carry-over from other donors' samples.

This clonotype was counted a few times. This rearrangement joins TRBV7-6 to TRBJ1-4; maybe TRBD1 (6 bases). From germline, CDR1 is SGHVS and CDR2 FNYEAQ. Trimming took off 4 bases at V and 1 base at J, with 7 bases between the two ends. The CDR3 consists of 14 residues. The CDR3 spells CASSSRGTNEKLFF. The CDR3 nucleotides are TGTGCCAGCAGCTCCAGGGGAACTAATGAAAAACTGTTTTTT.

This clonotype was seen at least ten times. V gene TRBV2 combines with J gene TRBJ2-2, with 7 bases lining up with TRBD1. CDR1 and CDR2 (germline): SNHLY, FYNNEI. The J segment lost 2 bases and the V segment lost 7 bases, leaving 13 bases of the junction unmatched. The CDR3 is 17 residues long. The CDR3 here is CASTMIADRANTGELFF. DNA for the CDR3: TGTGCCAGCACCATGATAGCCGACAGGGCTAACACCGGGGAGCTGTTTTTT.

This clonotype was picked up many times. This sequence joins TRBV19 and TRBJ1-1; 10 nucleotides agree with TRBD1. J was trimmed by 4 bases and V by 3 bases; bases with no gene match: 5. Germline V gene sequence: CDR1 LNHDA, CDR2 SQIVND (reference sequence). The CDR3 is 15 residues long. The CDR3 DNA reads TGTGCCAGTAGTATCGGGGGACAGGGGAGCACTGAAGCTTTCTTT. Its translation is CASSIGGQGSTEAFF.

This clonotype was observed a few times. The CDR3 DNA follows: TGTGCCAGCAGCCAGAACGTCCTCTATGGCTACACCTTC. Its translation: CASSQNVLYGYTF. V usage is TRBV7-9 and J usage is TRBJ1-2; D is ambiguous. The V gene's germline CDR1 is SEHNR and CDR2 FQNEAQ (reference sequence). V was shortened by 5 bases and J by 4 bases, with 11 bases between the two germline ends. The CDR3 length is 13 residues. The entire variable domain, with the rest obtained from reference TRBV7-9 and TRBJ1-2, is as follows: DTGVSQNPRHKITKRGQNVTFRCDPISEHNRLYWYRQTLGQGPEFLTYFQNEAQLEKSRLLSDRFSAERPKGSFSTLEIQRTEQGDSAMYLCASSQNVLYGYTFGSGTRLTVV.

This clonotype was detected ten times or more. The rearrangement links TRBV11-2 to TRBJ2-6; D unclear. The V end lost 6 bases, the J end lost 0 bases, and 9 bases lay between the germline ends. CDR1 and CDR2 (germline): SGHAT, FQNNGV. This CDR3 region has 15 residues. CDR3 in amino acids: CASRKTSSGANVLTF. DNA of the CDR3: TGTGCCAGCAGAAAAACAAGCTCTGGGGCCAACGTCCTGACTTTC.

The chain has TRBV25-1 and TRBJ2-1; 13 bases match TRBD2. The germline CDR1 and CDR2 sequences are MGHDK and SYGVNS. CDR3 size: 15 residues. The J segment lost 6 bases and the V segment lost 3 bases, leaving 2 bases of the junction unmatched. CDR3 sequence: CASSDGLAGANEQFF. The CDR3, as DNA: TGTGCCAGCAGTGACGGACTAGCGGGAGCCAATGAGCAGTTCTTC.

The sample holds many counts of this clonotype. The chain has TRBV3-1 and TRBJ1-5, with 9 bases matching TRBD1. The junction had 1 base not matched to a gene; V was cut back by 4 bases and J by 0 bases. This CDR3 has 15 amino acids. Germline V CDR1 and CDR2: LGHDT, YNNKEL (reference sequence). In DNA form, the CDR3 reads TGTGCCAGCAGCCCGACAGGGGGTAGCAATCAGCCCCAGCATTTT. Its translation is CASSPTGGSNQPQHF. The full variable domain, completed using reference TRBV3-1 and TRBJ1-5, is DTAVSQTPKYLVTQMGNDKSIKCEQNLGHDTMYWYKQDSKKFLKIMFSYNNKELIINETVPNRFSPKSPDKAHLNLHINSLELGDSAVYFCASSPTGGSNQPQHFGDGTRLSIL.

This clonotype was seen a few times. V and J are TRBV7-2 and TRBJ1-1; D may be TRBD1 (6 bases). V was shortened by 5 bases and J by 4 bases, with 14 bases between the two germline ends. The CDR3 runs to 14 residues. Germline values: CDR1 SGHTA, CDR2 FQGNSA. DNA for the CDR3: TGTGCCAGCAGCCCGGACAGCTTGGGCACTGAAGCTTTCTTT. This codes for CASSPDSLGTEAFF.

This clonotype appeared many times. The gene calls are TRBV7-2 and TRBJ2-3, with D perhaps being TRBD1 or TRBD2 (5 bases each). Per germline, CDR1 SGHTA and CDR2 FQGNSA. This CDR3 comprises 16 residues. V was shortened by 2 bases and J by 2 bases, with 14 bases between the two germline ends. The CDR3 coding sequence is TGTGCCAGCAGCTTATCGGGGTTCGGGACCACAGATACGCAGTATTTT. Translation: CASSLSGFGTTDTQYF.

The chain has TRBV20-1 and TRBJ1-4; possibly TRBD1 for D (6 bases). The V end lost 4 bases, the J end lost 4 bases, and 10 bases lay between the germline ends. The CDR3 consists of 13 residues. CDR1 DFQATT and CDR2 SNEGSKA come from the germline V gene (reference sequence). The CDR3 DNA reads TGCAGTGCTACCCGGACAGTTAATGAAAAACTGTTTTTT. Amino acid sequence: CSATRTVNEKLFF.

This chain uses TRBV29-1 with TRBJ1-5; D possibly corresponds to TRBD1 (6 bases). V was clipped by 7 bases and J by 11 bases, with 21 bases between them. Germline assignment: CDR1 SQVTM and CDR2 ANQGSEA. CDR3 size: 13 residues. The CDR3 DNA reads as TGCAGCGCCTCCTGGGACAACACTGAGTCCCAGCATTTT. Its translation is CSASWDNTESQHF.

This clonotype was counted at least ten times. The chain couples TRBV18 to TRBJ2-3; 9 bases align to TRBD2. The CDR3 sequence is 19 residues long. With V trimmed by 0 bases and J by 6 bases, 16 bases remained unmatched. Per germline, CDR1 KGHSH and CDR2 LQKENI. The DNA for the CDR3 is TGTGCCAGCTCACCACCCGAGTGGAAGCGGGGGGCCCGCTTTGATACGCAGTATTTT. It is translated as CASSPPEWKRGARFDTQYF.

This clonotype was detected many times. The chain uses TRBV28 and TRBJ2-7; TRBD2 matches at 10 bases. Germline V gives CDR1 MDHEN, CDR2 SYDVKM. The V and J ends lost 6 bases and 6 bases, in that order; junction bases with no gene match: 17. The CDR3 has 17 amino acids. This CDR3 reads CASSSLPPGSGRAEQYF. Written as DNA, the CDR3 is TGTGCCAGCAGCTCCTTACCGCCGGGGAGCGGGAGGGCCGAGCAGTACTTC.

This clonotype was observed at least ten times. The V call is TRBV4-1, the J call TRBJ1-1, with 7 nucleotides matching TRBD1. Trimming took 5 bases from V and 1 from J; bases not matched to a gene: 7. This CDR3 has 15 amino acids. CDR1 is MGHRA and CDR2 is YSYEKL in the germline V gene. The CDR3 loop is CASSYGQDWNTEAFF. The CDR3 region has the DNA TGCGCCAGCAGCTACGGACAGGACTGGAACACTGAAGCTTTCTTT.

In its sample, this clonotype was seen many times. The chain employs TRBV7-2 and TRBJ2-2; D perhaps matches TRBD2 (7 bases). The V end lost 2 bases, the J end lost 5 bases, and 15 bases lay between the germline ends. This CDR3 contains 16 residues. CDR1 is SGHTA and CDR2 is FQGNSA in the germline V gene. The CDR3 DNA sequence: TGTGCCAGCAGCTTACGGGGGGCGGGATATACCGGGGAGCTGTTTTTT. The encoded protein is CASSLRGAGYTGELFF.

The gene calls are TRBV4-2 and TRBJ1-2; no clear D gene. CDR1 is LGHNA and CDR2 is YNFKEQ in the germline V gene. The CDR3 spans 16 residues. V was shortened by 4 bases and J by 0 bases, with 15 bases between the two germline ends. The CDR3 region is CASSRFSDVANYGYTF. CDR3 nucleotides: TGTGCCAGCAGCCGATTCTCAGACGTAGCTAACTATGGCTACACCTTC.

This clonotype was seen many times. The V gene is TRBV7-2, the J gene TRBJ2-2; D remains unclear. Trimming pared 5 bases from V and 3 bases from J, leaving 7 bases between. Germline V gene data show CDR1 as SGHTA and CDR2 as FQGNSA. CDR3 size: 13 residues. DNA for the CDR3: TGTGCCAGCAGCACCCGCCACACCGGGGAGCTGTTTTTT. Protein product: CASSTRHTGELFF.

This clonotype has a count of ten or more. The V gene is TRBV20-1, the J gene TRBJ2-2; no reliable D call. The CDR3 runs to 14 residues. CDR1 is DFQATT and CDR2 is SNEGSKA in the germline V gene (reference sequence). Trimming stripped 0 bases from V and 4 bases from J, with 9 bases between. CDR3 protein: CSARDWAATGELFF. For the CDR3, the DNA is TGCAGTGCTAGAGATTGGGCGGCCACCGGGGAGCTGTTTTTT.